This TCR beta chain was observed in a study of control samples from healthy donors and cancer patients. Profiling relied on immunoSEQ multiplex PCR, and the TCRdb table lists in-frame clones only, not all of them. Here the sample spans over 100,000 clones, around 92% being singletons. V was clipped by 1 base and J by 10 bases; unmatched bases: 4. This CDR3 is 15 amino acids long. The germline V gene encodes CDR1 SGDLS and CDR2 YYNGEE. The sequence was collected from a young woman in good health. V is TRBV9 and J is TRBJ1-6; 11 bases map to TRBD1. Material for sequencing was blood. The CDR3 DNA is TGTGCCAGCAGCGTATCAGGACAGGGGGCGTCACCCCTCCACTTT. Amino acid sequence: CASSVSGQGASPLHF.